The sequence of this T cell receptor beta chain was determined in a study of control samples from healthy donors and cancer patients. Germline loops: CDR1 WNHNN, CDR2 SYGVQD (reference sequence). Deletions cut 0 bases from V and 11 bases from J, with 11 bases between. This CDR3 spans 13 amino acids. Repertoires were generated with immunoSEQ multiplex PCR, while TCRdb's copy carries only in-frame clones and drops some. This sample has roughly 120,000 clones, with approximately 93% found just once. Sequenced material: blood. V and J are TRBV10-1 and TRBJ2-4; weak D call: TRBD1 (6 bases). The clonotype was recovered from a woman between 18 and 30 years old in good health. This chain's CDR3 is CASSESFRGVQYF. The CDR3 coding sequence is TGCGCCAGCAGTGAGTCGTTCAGGGGCGTTCAGTACTTC.